This TCR beta chain was obtained from a study of blood T cell repertoires in COVID-19. Here immunoSEQ multiplex PCR was the method, and the copy in TCRdb shows in-frame clones only, minus some. The sample lists around 200,000 clones, about 88% occurring once. Source material: peripheral blood. The source of this sequence is a woman of 80 years or more with acute or convalescent COVID-19.

The CDR3 DNA reads TGTGCCAGCCTAGAGGCGGGGCAACAGGGCTACACCTTC. Amino acid sequence: CASLEAGQQGYTF. The chain uses TRBV25-1 and TRBJ1-2; a possible D gene is TRBD1 (5 bases). Germline CDR1 MGHDK, CDR2 SYGVNS. The CDR3 consists of 13 residues. V was shortened by 8 bases and J by 8 bases, with 18 bases between the two germline ends.